Listed below are T cell receptor beta chains from one sample, sequenced in a study of blood T cell repertoires in COVID-19. The data were produced by immunoSEQ multiplex PCR, yet TCRdb's version contains in-frame clones alone and is incomplete. This table holds 200,000 to 300,000 clones, roughly 88% found once. Input material: PBMCs or T cells enriched from blood (not recorded which). The receptors derive from a woman aged 35 to 49 with acute COVID-19. CDR3s include the opening cysteine and the closing phenylalanine or tryptophan. Fields, in order: D gene, clone size, V gene, J gene, CDR3 DNA, CDR3 protein. D genes are given only for firm matches. The listing skips clone size in some rows; elsewhere it reads once, few, many or a size class.

D: NA; size: few; V: TRBV5-1; J: TRBJ1-1; DNA: TGCGCCAGCAGCTTGGAGGCCACAGGGTGGAAGAACACTGAAGCTTTCTTT; CDR3: CASSLEATGWKNTEAFF
D: TRBD1; size: NA; V: TRBV11-2; J: TRBJ1-4; DNA: TGTGCCAGCAGTACGACAGGGGATGAAAAACTGTTTTTT; CDR3: CASSTTGDEKLFF
D: TRBD2; size: NA; V: TRBV5-4; J: TRBJ2-1; DNA: TGTGCCAGCAGCTTGGGCGGGAGGGCCTTGAATGAGCAGTTCTTC; CDR3: CASSLGGRALNEQFF
D: TRBD1; size: NA; V: TRBV28; J: TRBJ2-7; DNA: TGTGCCAGCTACCGGGACAGCTCCTACGAGCAGTACTTC; CDR3: CASYRDSSYEQYF
D: TRBD2; size: NA; V: TRBV2; J: TRBJ2-5; DNA: TGTGCCAGCAGTGAATTGGCTAGCGGGAGCGGGACCCAGTACTTC; CDR3: CASSELASGSGTQYF
D: TRBD1; size: once; V: TRBV7-8; J: TRBJ2-3; DNA: TGTGCCAGCGGGGGGATCACAGGGGGCTCAAGTCGAGACGCAGATACGCAGTATTTT; CDR3: CASGGITGGSSRDADTQYF
D: TRBD2; size: NA; V: TRBV11-2; J: TRBJ2-2; DNA: TGTGCCAGCAGCTCGTTAGCGGGGGTAGGGGAGCTGTTTTTT; CDR3: CASSSLAGVGELFF
D: NA; size: NA; V: TRBV6-2/TRBV6-3; J: TRBJ2-3; DNA: TGTGCCAGCAGTTCCCCGACGGGGGATACGCAGTATTTT; CDR3: CASSSPTGDTQYF
D: NA; size: NA; V: TRBV7-2; J: TRBJ1-1; DNA: TGTGCCAGCAGCTTAGCTTGGGGGGCTGAAGCTTTCTTT; CDR3: CASSLAWGAEAFF
D: NA; size: NA; V: TRBV9; J: TRBJ1-1; DNA: TGTGCCAGCAGCGTAGCAGGGGACCCGAACACTGAAGCTTTCTTT; CDR3: CASSVAGDPNTEAFF
D: TRBD1; size: NA; V: TRBV11-2; J: TRBJ2-7; DNA: TGTGCCAGCAGCTTCACAGGGGTGAGCTCCTACGAGCAGTACTTC; CDR3: CASSFTGVSSYEQYF
D: NA; size: NA; V: TRBV2; J: TRBJ2-5; DNA: TGTGCCAGCAGTGAAATGCGGTTCCAAGAGACCCAGTACTTC; CDR3: CASSEMRFQETQYF
D: TRBD1; size: NA; V: TRBV2; J: TRBJ2-7; DNA: TGTGCCAGCGGGGGACAGGGCCCCCACGAGCAGTACTTC; CDR3: CASGGQGPHEQYF
D: TRBD1; size: once; V: TRBV11-3; J: TRBJ1-2; DNA: TGTGCCAGCAGGAAAACAGGGGGCAATGGCTACACCTTC; CDR3: CASRKTGGNGYTF